Below are 8 T cell receptor beta chains sequenced from a single sample in a study of blood T cell repertoires in COVID-19. Repertoires were generated with immunoSEQ multiplex PCR, while TCRdb's copy carries only in-frame clones and drops some. Here the sample spans about 98,000 clones, 70% to 80% being singletons. Sequencing was performed on peripheral blood. These receptors were obtained from a man aged 65-85 years with acute or convalescent COVID-19.

This clone was detected a few times. The rearrangement uses TRBV11-1 and TRBJ2-1; maybe TRBD1 (5 bases). In germline, CDR1 is SGHAT, CDR2 FQDESV (reference sequence). The CDR3 is made up of 13 amino acids. V dropped 4 bases and J dropped 5 bases, with 9 bases sitting between them. Here the CDR3 DNA reads TGTGCCAGCAGCTCCACAGGAAACAATGAGCAGTTCTTC. It encodes CASSSTGNNEQFF.

The J gene is TRBJ2-2, the V gene TRBV21-1; the D call in the table, TRBD1, was not verified against the DNA. TRBV21-1 is shown as a pseudogene. The CDR3 runs 17 residues. The CDR3 is CASSKVQHRERAGELFF. The CDR3 bases are TGTGCCAGCAGCAAAGTACAGCACAGGGAAAGGGCCGGGGAGCTGTTTTTT.

This clone has only one observation. The chain links TRBV11-2 to TRBJ1-2, with 7 bases lining up with TRBD1. The CDR3 is made up of 12 amino acids. In germline, CDR1 is SGHAT, CDR2 FQNNGV. V trimming: 6 bases; J trimming: 6 bases; junction bases outside the gene matches: 4. The CDR3 region is CASSRQGDGYTF. The CDR3, as DNA: TGTGCCAGCAGTAGACAGGGTGATGGCTACACCTTC.

The chain employs TRBV7-8 and TRBJ1-1; 7 bases match TRBD1. The ends lost 5 bases at V and 2 bases at J; junction bases unmatched: 2. The CDR3 covers 13 residues. Germline lookup yields CDR1 SGHVS and CDR2 FQNEAQ. CDR3 region: CASSRDRNTEAFF. DNA for the CDR3: TGTGCCAGCAGCCGGGACAGAAACACTGAAGCTTTCTTT.

This sequence joins TRBV6-2 or TRBV6-3 and TRBJ1-2; D ambiguous. Trimming shortened V by 4 bases and J by 4 bases, and 13 bases separated the two germline ends. CDR1 and CDR2 (germline): MNHEY, SVGEGT. The CDR3 loop spans 14 amino acids. For the CDR3, the DNA is TGTGCCAGCAGTTCCCGAGGATCTGTCTATGGCTACACCTTC. It codes for CASSSRGSVYGYTF.

The chain recombines TRBV30 with TRBJ2-7, with TRBD2 matching 12 bases. The CDR3 covers 15 residues. Per germline, CDR1 GTSNPN and CDR2 SVGIG (reference sequence). The V and J ends lost 3 bases and 1 base, in that order; junction bases with no gene match: 4. The CDR3 nucleotides are TGTGCCTGGAGCCTCGGACTAGCGGGATCCTACGAGCAGTACTTC. Translating it yields CAWSLGLAGSYEQYF. Combining the CDR3 with reference TRBV30 and TRBJ2-7 gives the whole variable domain SQTIHQWPATLVQPVGSPLSLECTVEGTSNPNLYWYRQAAGRGLQLLFYSVGIGQISSEVPQNLSASRPQDRQFILSSKKLLLSDSGFYLCAWSLGLAGSYEQYFGPGTRLTVT.

This clone was recorded a few times. This rearrangement joins TRBV28 to TRBJ1-5, with unresolved D. With 8 bases removed from V and 7 bases from J, the gap between germline ends came to 12 bases. In germline, CDR1 is MDHEN, CDR2 SYDVKM. CDR3 size: 12 residues. The CDR3 protein is CASWALDQPQHF. In DNA, the CDR3 is TGTGCCAGCTGGGCGCTCGACCAGCCCCAGCATTTT.

This chain connects TRBV4-1 to TRBJ2-7; 8 positions match TRBD1. Germline V CDR1 and CDR2: MGHRA, YSYEKL. Trimming took 4 bases from V and 4 from J; bases not matched to a gene: 6. This CDR3 spans 14 amino acids. CDR3 protein: CASSPRDRLYEQYF. CDR3 sequence (DNA): TGCGCCAGCAGCCCTCGGGACAGGTTATACGAGCAGTACTTC.